The rows below give T cell receptor beta chains drawn from one sample of a study of Graves' ophthalmopathy and Graves' hyperthyroidism. TCRdb re-analysed the multiplex PCR reads in MiXCR, keeping a single row per CDR3 protein. The sample has 500,000 to 700,000 distinct CDR3 sequences, 22% seen once. The sample comprised peripheral blood. These receptors all come from a young woman with stable Graves' hyperthyroidism. Some clones in this sample may be carry-over from other donors' samples. The CDR3 runs from the conserved cysteine through the conserved F or W. The D gene is left open where the match is weak. The listing skips clone size in some rows; elsewhere it reads once, few, many or a size class.

cdr3_nt,cdr3_aa,clone_size,v_call,cdr3_length,j_call,d_call
TGTGCCAGCAGTTGGGTCCGGGACAGGGCCCGCGAGCAGTACTTC,CASSWVRDRAREQYF,many,TRBV12-3/TRBV12-4,15,TRBJ2-7,TRBD1
TGTGCCAGCAGTTTTCAGGCGGGGGCTTCCTACGAGCAGTACTTC,CASSFQAGASYEQYF,.,TRBV28,15,TRBJ2-7,.
TGTGCCTGGACTAGAGCAGGGGGGAACATTCAGTACTTC,CAWTRAGGNIQYF,many,TRBV30,13,TRBJ2-4,.
TGTGCCAGCACCCCCTGGACAGTTAACTCCTACGAGCAGTACTTC,CASTPWTVNSYEQYF,many,TRBV7-2,15,TRBJ2-7,.
TGTGCCATCAGGAATAGCCGGGGAAAGAACACCGGGGAGCTGTTTTTT,CAIRNSRGKNTGELFF,many,TRBV10-3,16,TRBJ2-2,.
TGTGCCAGCGGGGTCAGGGGGGTAGGTGGTTACACCTTC,CASGVRGVGGYTF,.,TRBV6-1,13,TRBJ1-2,TRBD1
TGTGCCTGGAGGACAGCAGGGGCCAACGTCCTGACTTTC,CAWRTAGANVLTF,.,TRBV30,13,TRBJ2-6,.
TGCAGCGTTTTTGACAGTTTGAGCTCCTATAATTCACCCCTCCACTTT,CSVFDSLSSYNSPLHF,many,TRBV29-1,16,TRBJ1-6,.
TGTGCCAGCAGCTTAGAAGCAGGGAGAAGGGGCTACACCTTC,CASSLEAGRRGYTF,many,TRBV7-2,14,TRBJ1-2,.
TGCAGTGCTAGGGGGAGAGACAGACACTATGGCTACACCTTC,CSARGRDRHYGYTF,.,TRBV20-1,14,TRBJ1-2,.
TGTGCCAGCAGCCGGCGGGATATCAATTATGGCTACACCTTC,CASSRRDINYGYTF,many,TRBV5-6,14,TRBJ1-2,.
TGTGCCAGCAGTGTTGCCGAAACTGAAGCTTTCTTT,CASSVAETEAFF,few,TRBV6-4,12,TRBJ1-1,.
TGTGCCAGCAGTTTAGCCACTTTATCCCAGGAACAACACACCGGGGAGCTGTTTTTT,CASSLATLSQEQHTGELFF,.,TRBV28,19,TRBJ2-2,.
TGTGCCAGCGCCACAGGGGGCGACGGGCCCCAGCATTTT,CASATGGDGPQHF,.,TRBV28,13,TRBJ1-5,TRBD1
TGTGCCAGCAGACCGGGACAGGGGGTCGGAGGCTACACCTTC,CASRPGQGVGGYTF,many,TRBV5-4,14,TRBJ1-2,TRBD1
TGTGCCAGCAGTCAACACAGAGACCGCTATGGCTACACCTTC,CASSQHRDRYGYTF,few,TRBV6-1,14,TRBJ1-2,.
TGTGCCAGCAGTCGGATGACAGGGGGCGCGGCTGGCTACACCTTC,CASSRMTGGAAGYTF,.,TRBV28,15,TRBJ1-2,TRBD1
TGTGCCAGCAGTTACTCGTTTGAGACCCAGTACTTC,CASSYSFETQYF,many,TRBV6-2/TRBV6-3,12,TRBJ2-5,.
TGTGCCAGCAGCTTAGTAGTCGCACCCGGGGAGCAGTACTTC,CASSLVVAPGEQYF,many,TRBV11-2,14,TRBJ2-7,.
TGCGCCAGCAGCTCGGCCGACAGGGGGTGGACTGAAGCTTTCTTT,CASSSADRGWTEAFF,many,TRBV5-1,15,TRBJ1-1,TRBD1
TGTGCCAGCAGCCAAGACACCACCCCGCGCGAGCAGTACTTC,CASSQDTTPREQYF,.,TRBV12-3/TRBV12-4,14,TRBJ2-7,.
TGCGCCAGCAGTGTAGGCCAGTCGGGCTACACCTTC,CASSVGQSGYTF,.,TRBV10-2,12,TRBJ1-2,.
TGTGCCAGCAGCTTATATGAGGGAAACACTGAAGCTTTCTTT,CASSLYEGNTEAFF,.,TRBV13,14,TRBJ1-1,.